The 22 T cell receptor beta chains listed next were all sequenced from one sample in a study of breast tumors, draining lymph nodes, adjacent tissues. Axillary draining lymph nodes of breast cancer patients supplied the node samples. MiXCR, run by TCRdb on the multiplex PCR reads, gives a single entry per CDR3 protein. The data show about 140,000 distinct CDR3 sequences, with about 31% seen just once and less than 2.5% held by the top ten. Sequenced sample: axillary lymph node tissue. Receptors originate from a female donor with breast cancer. Some clones in this sample may be carry-over from other donors' samples.

This clonotype has just a few counts. This chain uses TRBV12-5 with TRBJ1-1; the D gene is possibly TRBD1 (6 bases). Trimming stripped 6 bases from V and 3 bases from J, with 11 bases between. CDR1 is LGHNT and CDR2 is FRNRAP in the germline V gene. The CDR3 covers 13 residues. CDR3 region: CASGLYRDTEAFF. The CDR3 DNA follows: TGTGCTAGTGGATTATACAGGGACACTGAAGCTTTCTTT.

A remark on this clonotype: A much larger clone lies one base from this, so it may be a read error. The V call is TRBV20-1, the J call TRBJ2-7; TRBD2 aligns across 8 bases. Germline trimming cut 6 bases from V and 0 bases from J; bases unmatched to any gene: 13. The CDR3 covers 16 residues. CDR1 DFQATT and CDR2 SNEGSKA come from the germline V gene (reference sequence). CDR3 DNA sequence: TGCAGTGCCGACCCGACTAGCGAGGGTTCCTCCTACGAGCAGTACTTC. Protein: CSADPTSEGSSYEQYF.

This clonotype was recorded a few times. This chain links TRBV6-5 with TRBJ1-1; D call uncertain. Germline CDR1 reads MNHEY; CDR2 reads SVGAGI. V lost 0 bases to trimming and J lost 2 bases, with 7 bases between them. The CDR3 contains 14 residues. CDR3 in DNA: TGTGCCAGCAGTTACTCTACACGAAACACTGAAGCTTTCTTT. Translating it yields CASSYSTRNTEAFF.

This clonotype was seen at least ten times. V and J are TRBV6-1 and TRBJ2-3; TRBD2 aligns across 10 bases. The CDR3 sequence is 16 residues long. The V segment lost 4 bases and the J segment 0 bases; nucleotides outside the gene matches: 4. Germline assignment: CDR1 MNHNS and CDR2 SASEGT. The CDR3 nucleotides are TGTGCCAGCAGTGGCTCTAGCGGGAGTAGCACAGATACGCAGTATTTT. Translated, it gives CASSGSSGSSTDTQYF.

The chain has TRBV2 and TRBJ1-2; 9 bases align to TRBD1. V gave up 4 bases and J gave up 7 bases; unmatched junction bases: 10. CDR1 is SNHLY, CDR2 FYNNEI, per germline. The length of the CDR3 is 15 residues. The CDR3 sequence: CASSAVRDRAVGYTF. CDR3 sequence (DNA): TGTGCCAGCAGTGCCGTTAGGGACAGGGCCGTTGGCTACACCTTC.

This clonotype has a count of ten or more. This rearrangement joins TRBV18 to TRBJ1-5, with D tentatively TRBD1 (5 bases). Per germline, CDR1 KGHSH and CDR2 LQKENI. Trimming took 3 bases from V and 4 from J, leaving 13 bases between them. The CDR3 has 15 amino acids. For the CDR3, the DNA is TGTGCCAGCTCACCGCAACGGGGCGTTAATCAGCCCCAGCATTTT. Amino acids: CASSPQRGVNQPQHF.

This clonotype was picked up many times. The chain recombines TRBV25-1 with TRBJ1-4; D unresolved. Trimming took off 6 bases at V and 8 bases at J, with 19 bases between the two ends. The CDR3 consists of 15 residues. CDR1 and CDR2 from the germline V gene are MGHDK and SYGVNS. CDR3 nucleotide sequence: TGTGCCAGCAGCAGAGGGTGGCGAGATGGAGAAAAACTGTTTTTT. Amino acid sequence: CASSRGWRDGEKLFF.

This clonotype was observed many times. The chain combines TRBV2 with TRBJ2-3; D uncertain. V was cut by 1 base and J by 1 base, with 9 bases left in between. Germline V gene lookup returns CDR1 SNHLY and CDR2 FYNNEI. There are 15 residues in the CDR3. CDR3 DNA: TGTGCCAGCAGTGAAGAGTTTTTACGCACAGATACGCAGTATTTT. Amino acids: CASSEEFLRTDTQYF.

The sample holds many counts of this clonotype. The chain employs TRBV18 and TRBJ1-2; no clear D. Per germline, CDR1 KGHSH and CDR2 LQKENI. V lost 4 bases and J 0 bases, leaving 9 bases between the germline ends. The CDR3 is 14 amino acids. CDR3: CASSLGPTNYGYTF. The DNA of the CDR3 is TGTGCCAGCTCACTCGGACCAACTAACTATGGCTACACCTTC.

Remarks on this clonotype: A much larger clone lies one base from this, so it may be a read error. The genes are TRBV12-5 and TRBJ1-4; D not resolved. Germline CDR1 is LGHNT and CDR2 is FRNRAP. The CDR3 consists of 15 residues. This CDR3 is CASTYDAGSYEKLFF. The CDR3, as DNA: TGTGCCAGCACCTATGATGCGGGGAGTTATGAAAAACTGTTTTTT. Using reference TRBV12-5 and TRBJ1-4 for the parts outside the CDR3, the full variable domain is DARVTQTPRHKVTEMGQEVTMRCQPILGHNTVFWYRQTMMQGLELLAYFRNRAPLDDSGMPKDRFSAEMPDATLATLKIQPSEPRDSAVYFCASTYDAGSYEKLFFGSGTQLSVL.

With regard to this clonotype: An end of the junction does not agree with germline; a read error may underlie this. This chain uses TRBV29-1 with TRBJ1-2, with 7 positions matching TRBD1. The CDR3 length is 15 residues. Germline CDR1 reads SQVTM; CDR2 reads ANQGSEA. The CDR3 reads CSVVGGTGDNCGYTF. As DNA, the CDR3 is TGCAGCGTTGTAGGGGGCACAGGGGATAACTGTGGCTACACCTTC.

Comments on this clonotype: Here the CDR3 omits its conserved ending phenylalanine or tryptophan, so a read error is the likely source. The chain uses TRBV6-6 and TRBJ2-3; D gene unclear. The CDR3 has 12 amino acids. Germline loops: CDR1 MNHNY, CDR2 SVGAGI (reference sequence). The chain's CDR3 is CASSYGIDAQYL. The CDR3 DNA is TGTGCCAGCAGTTACGGAATAGATGCGCAGTATCTT.

This clonotype was counted ten times or more. This chain joins TRBV5-1 and TRBJ2-3; possibly TRBD2 for D (6 bases). CDR1 and CDR2 from the germline V gene are SGHRS and YFSETQ. The CDR3 is made up of 14 amino acids. V lost 4 bases, J lost 2 bases, and 11 bases lay in between. This CDR3 reads CASSPGLHTDTQYF. Here the CDR3 DNA reads TGCGCCAGCAGCCCGGGACTGCACACAGATACGCAGTATTTT.

The genes are TRBV7-9 and TRBJ2-1; TRBD2 might be the D (6 bases). Per the germline V gene, CDR1 is SEHNR and CDR2 is FQNEAQ (reference sequence). The ends were cut back, 8 bases at V and 3 bases at J, with 8 bases in the middle. There are 12 residues in the CDR3. The CDR3 here is CASGRLYNEQFF. CDR3 nucleotides: TGTGCCAGCGGGAGGCTCTACAATGAGCAGTTCTTC.

This clonotype was seen only once. The rearrangement uses TRBV9 and TRBJ2-3; 12 bases match TRBD2. CDR1 SGDLS and CDR2 YYNGEE come from the germline V gene. The CDR3 runs 17 residues. V shed 2 bases and J 11 bases; nucleotides not matched to a gene: 15. The CDR3 protein is CASSVAASGGAHGEQYF. The CDR3 DNA sequence: TGTGCCAGCAGCGTGGCGGCTAGCGGGGGGGCCCATGGTGAGCAGTATTTT.

At least ten counts were recorded for this clonotype. The chain has TRBV18 and TRBJ1-2; 8 nucleotides line up with TRBD1. Germline V CDR1 and CDR2: KGHSH, LQKENI. The CDR3 has 14 residues. Losses at the gene ends were 3 bases for V and 4 bases for J; bases not matched to a gene: 4. CDR3 sequence reads: CASSPDRELYGYTF. The CDR3 coding sequence is TGTGCCAGCTCACCGGACAGGGAACTCTATGGCTACACCTTC. The full variable domain, its missing parts supplied by reference TRBV18 and TRBJ1-2, is NAGVMQNPRHLVRRRGQEARLRCSPMKGHSHVYWYRQLPEEGLKFMVYLQKENIIDESGMPKERFSAEFPKEGPSILRIQQVVRGDSAAYFCASSPDRELYGYTFGSGTRLTVV.

This clonotype has just a few counts. Sequence at one end of the junction differs from germline and may be a read error. The V and J genes are TRBV28 and TRBJ2-1; 10 bases match TRBD2. The CDR3 sequence is 16 residues long. Germline CDR1 reads MDHEN; CDR2 reads SYDVKM. The CDR3 is CAGSSRLAGSYNEQFF. Here the CDR3 DNA reads TGTGCCGGCAGTTCGAGACTAGCGGGCTCCTACAATGAGCAGTTCTTC.

This clonotype was seen only once. V usage is TRBV10-2 and J usage is TRBJ2-3; weak D call: TRBD2 (7 bases). Germline values: CDR1 WSHSY, CDR2 SAAADI. CDR3 length equals 16 residues. Trimming took 2 bases from V and 3 from J, leaving 15 bases between them. CDR3 protein: CASSEITGGRTDTQYF. The CDR3 nucleotides read TGCGCCAGCAGTGAGATCACGGGGGGCAGAACAGATACGCAGTATTTT.

This clonotype occurred many times. The genes are TRBV7-3 and TRBJ2-2, with TRBD2 as a possible D gene (6 bases). Per the germline V gene, CDR1 is SGHTA and CDR2 is FQGTGA. The CDR3 sequence is 14 residues long. V lost 5 bases to trimming and J lost 2 bases, with 9 bases between them. The CDR3 protein is CASSLGLNTGELFF. The CDR3 DNA sequence: TGTGCCAGCAGCCTGGGACTTAACACCGGGGAGCTGTTTTTT.

This clonotype was seen many times. This rearrangement joins TRBV15 to TRBJ2-1; D perhaps matches TRBD2 (6 bases). V gave up 1 base and J gave up 7 bases, with 17 bases separating them. The length of the CDR3 is 16 residues. The V gene's germline CDR1 is LNHNV and CDR2 YYDKDF (reference sequence). CDR3 nucleotide sequence: TGTGCCACCAGCAGAGCGGAGGGCGTTTGGCTGAATGAGCAGTTCTTC. Translating it yields CATSRAEGVWLNEQFF.

This clonotype has ten or more counts. The rearrangement uses TRBV5-8 and TRBJ2-5; TRBD2 agrees at 11 bases. Germline trimming cut 0 bases from V and 5 bases from J; bases unmatched to any gene: 9. The CDR3 length is 17 residues. Germline V CDR1 and CDR2: SGHTS, YDEGEE. CDR3 DNA: TGTGCCAGCAGCTTGGGGCTAGCGGGGGGACAGGCCGAGACCCAGTACTTC. This codes for CASSLGLAGGQAETQYF.

A word on this clonotype: A clone one base away is much larger, so this may be a read error. CDR3 DNA: TGTGCCAGCAGCAGAAGGACACCAACTAATGAAAAACTGCTTTTT. It encodes CASSRRTPTNEKLLF. The V call is TRBV6-2 or TRBV6-3, the J call TRBJ1-4, with a weak D call TRBD1 (5 bases). Looked up from germline, CDR1 is MNHEY and CDR2 is SVGEGT. The CDR3 length is 15 residues.